This entry describes one T cell receptor beta chain. Its antigen has not been determined. Germline is not matched at one junction end, which may reflect a read error. Graves' hyperthyroidism was defined as stable when no progression to ophthalmopathy occurred over 18 months of follow-up. Hyperthyroidism patients were newly diagnosed, had a disease duration of under 2 months, and were aged 18 to 65 years. Patients with uncontrolled infections, other autoimmune diseases, pregnancy or lactation were excluded. Diagnoses relied on clinical symptoms, serum thyroxine and TRAb, thyroid ultrasound and orbital computed tomography. Ficoll-Paque density gradient centrifugation was used to isolate PBMCs from 10 ml of fresh peripheral blood. Trizol reagent was used to extract total RNA, and RNA quality was then checked on an Agilent 2100 Bioanalyzer. The data stem from a study of T cells in Graves' hyperthyroidism and ophthalmopathy (dated by TCRdb to about 2019). Context from the whole study: Peripheral blood was collected at initial diagnosis, before any treatment. A discovery cohort of approximately 97 patients, 43 with Graves' ophthalmopathy and approximately 60 with stable Graves' hyperthyroidism, was used to find distinguishing TCR V-J signatures. Prospective prediction of ophthalmopathy was tested in an independent validation cohort of fewer than 20 hyperthyroidism patients and some 17 patients who later progressed to ophthalmopathy. For training and testing, the 100 or so patients in the discovery cohort were randomly divided in a 7:3 ratio. In about 6 Graves' hyperthyroidism patients, the study also compared T-cell repertoires from thyroid tissue with T-cell repertoires from blood. After blood sampling, hyperthyroidism patients were treated with methimazole at a starting dose of 30 mg daily, and ophthalmopathy patients were treated with high-dose intravenous methylprednisolone. The paper describes TCR Vbeta CDR3 sequencing of 120 to 150 peripheral blood samples, made up of 43 ophthalmopathy patients, roughly 72 hyperthyroidism patients and 17 progressor patients.

TCR beta CDR3 regions were amplified from RNA transcripts. The first round of RT-PCR for the TCR CDR3 was performed with the HTBI primer set and the Qiagen OneStep RT-PCR kit. Libraries were constructed in a second round of multiplex PCR, after which size selection and purification were carried out. Sequencing of the libraries was done on an Illumina HiSeq2000 using paired-end 100 bp reads. Under the source paper's analysis protocol: SOAPnuke was used to process the raw data, removing reads that contained adapters or uncalled bases, had a mean Phred below 15, or lacked an exact match to the constant primer or identifier. High-quality paired reads were merged using COPE v1.2.5, and each unique nucleotide sequence was defined as a clonotype. Clonotypes were aligned to IMGT TRBV, TRBD and TRBJ reference segments using MiTCR v1.1. Analysis was restricted to V-J combinations with a frequency above 0.0001, which covered roughly 99% of repertoires. A TCS score was defined as the ratio of F50 (clonal expansion) to E x V (chaos), with BLOSUM62-based TCRdist applied between CDR3 peptides within each V-J. Welch's t-statistics and random forest reduced approximately 520 V-J features to around 14, which were used in a naive Bayes classifier (R e1071). TCRdb reprocessing: public reads trimmed at Q25 with fastp, clones called with MiXCR, in-frame beta chains kept. Rows matching on CDR3 protein sequence are summarized as one entry with the most common DNA and genes. TCRdb's processing, not the authors' own work, is the source of the V and J calls. The sample table contains 350,000 to 450,000 distinct CDR3 sequences; only one count was recorded for 14% of them. Together, the top ten hold 11% of the sample.

Study-wide conclusions, independent of this receptor: A model built on a 13 V-J signature distinguished ophthalmopathy from stable hyperthyroidism, reaching 87.88% sensitivity and around 81% specificity in cross-validation and 80%/75% in testing. Most expanded thyroid clonotypes (frequency above 0.001) were also found in blood, which suggests that blood repertoires may mirror thyroid immune responses. Sample size was not statistically predetermined, and investigators were not blinded to group allocation. In validation, the model predicted progression to ophthalmopathy with 60% to 71% sensitivity and less than 80% specificity, a median of about six months before onset.

The sample was blood. The source is a woman aged 55-70 years with Graves' hyperthyroidism.

The CDR3 protein sequence reads: CASSPRWNEQFF. The nucleotide sequence reads TGCGCCAGCAGCCCTCGGTGGAATGAGCAGTTCTTC. The rearranged segments are TRBV7-8 and TRBJ2-1, with no reliable assignment of the D segment. Measured from the cysteine to the phenylalanine, the CDR3 is 12 residues long. Only the CDR3 part of the read is kept: 36 bases, read in frame from the first base. Per the germline V gene, SGHVS is the CDR1 and FQNEAQ is the CDR2. With all but the CDR3 taken from the reference TRBV7-8 and TRBJ2-1 genes, the full variable domain is: GAGVSQSPRYKVAKRGQDVALRCDPISGHVSLFWYQQALGQGPEFLTYFQNEAQLDKSGLPSDRFFAERPEGSVSTLKIQRTQQEDSAVYLCASSPRWNEQFFGPGTRLTVL.